This T cell receptor beta chain was captured in a study of T cells after yellow fever vaccination. Study information: SMART-Seq v4 Ultra Low Input prepared libraries from low-cell fractions.

At least ten counts were recorded for this clonotype. Its target is unknown. Losses at the gene ends were 2 bases for V and 5 bases for J; bases not matched to a gene: 6. Germline V gives CDR1 SEHNR, CDR2 FQNEAQ (reference sequence). This CDR3 has 16 amino acids. Whole-study results and caveats: From the bulk population, abundant clonotypes could contaminate and appear within FACS-sorted repertoires.

The TCR cDNA carried a universal primer site and UMIs from 5'RACE template switching. TCRdb itself ran the 5' RACE reads through MiXCR, one entry per CDR3 protein. The sample includes 200,000 to 250,000 distinct CDR3 sequences, about 7.1% of them seen just once. This chain joins TRBV7-9 and TRBJ2-2; TRBD2 matches at 9 bases. The TCR was taken from a man aged 25-45 years who received the YFV17D yellow fever vaccine. Sequencing was performed on CD4+ T cells sorted from PBMCs, taken 15 days after the yellow fever booster vaccination. The CDR3 bases are TGTGCCAGCAGCTTACCAGCGGGAGGTGGGACCGGGGAGCTGTTTTTT. Protein sequence: CASSLPAGGGTGELFF.